Given below is one TCR beta chain in context. V was pared by 4 bases and J by 6 bases, with 19 bases between. Germline V gene sequence: CDR1 SGHDT, CDR2 YYEEEE. This CDR3 region has 15 residues. Clones were read by immunoSEQ multiplex PCR, and TCRdb kept only the in-frame ones, dropping some. The sample has roughly 120,000 clones, roughly 89% seen once. The record originates from a study of blood T cell repertoires in COVID-19. The overall study: Some COVID-19 samples were acute and others convalescent; all came from the United States, Italy and Spain.

The clonotype originates from a woman in her fifties or sixties with COVID-19, enrolled during active disease. The sequenced sample consisted of peripheral blood. The chain is built from TRBV5-6 and TRBJ1-1; D is uncertain. The CDR3 coding sequence is TGTGCCAGCAGCCCCGGGCGGGTGGGAGTAGCTGAAGCTTTCTTT. It specifies CASSPGRVGVAEAFF.